This T cell receptor (beta chain) was captured in a study of shared clonotypes between healthy human individuals. Findings and limits, study-wide: With a handful of donors compared, about 5% of naive CD4 clonotypes were shared. Investigators expected sequencing depth to affect clonotype sharing among donors. The researchers took only blood, and tissue repertoires probably look different.

Assay used: immunoSEQ multiplex PCR; TCRdb lists only in-frame clones, some missing. The sample yields 2 million to 2.5 million clones, 90% to 96% seen once. As for this clone: Its antigen is as yet unknown.

CDR3 size: 19 residues. Trimming took 4 bases from V and 0 from J, leaving 21 bases between them. Per germline, CDR1 SGHDN and CDR2 FVKESK. This TCR derives from a man between 18 and 29 years old in good health. The J gene is TRBJ1-4, the V gene TRBV14, with unresolved D. The specimen was naive CD4+ T cells sorted from blood. Indicated subset: CD45RA+ positively selected. The CDR3 DNA reads TGTGCCAGCAGCCTCATGGGAGGGAGACACCTCTCAACTAATGAAAAACTGTTTTTT. Residues: CASSLMGGRHLSTNEKLFF.